These 23 T cell receptor beta chains were sequenced from one sample in a study of T cell repertoires in cytomegalovirus infection. What these receptors recognize is not known. TCRdb passed the reads through MiXCR, listing each CDR3 protein once. The profile shows 200,000 or so distinct CDR3 sequences, 38% of them singletons. The sequencing here drew on CD8+ T cells from cultured PBMCs, taken from culture after CMV antigen stimulation. These receptors came from a human donor in good health (CMV status not recorded). Some clones in this sample may be carry-over from other donors' samples.

The V gene is TRBV11-1, the J gene TRBJ2-1, with 7 bases matching TRBD2. Germline V gene lookup returns CDR1 SGHAT and CDR2 FQDESV (reference sequence). Unmatched junction bases numbered 22, after V lost 5 bases and J lost 9 bases. The CDR3 spans 18 residues. The CDR3: CASSRVAEGGSSNREQFF. The CDR3 DNA reads TGTGCCAGCAGCCGAGTGGCGGAGGGCGGGAGCAGTAACCGTGAGCAGTTCTTC.

V and J are TRBV10-3 and TRBJ2-7, with D possibly matching TRBD1 (5 bases). Germline V gene lookup returns CDR1 ENHRY and CDR2 SYGVKD. Trimming cost V 0 bases and J 0 bases, with 9 bases left between them. The CDR3 sequence is 15 residues long. The CDR3 sequence is CAISESHRNSYEQYF. CDR3 bases: TGTGCCATCAGTGAGTCTCACAGGAACTCCTACGAGCAGTACTTC.

The V call is TRBV7-4, the J call TRBJ2-5; D might be TRBD1 (6 bases). CDR3 size: 17 residues. V dropped 1 base and J dropped 1 base, with 16 bases sitting between them. The germline V gene encodes CDR1 SGHVT and CDR2 SQSDAQ. The CDR3 spells CASSLVGRGVLQETQYF. The CDR3 region has the DNA TGTGCCAGCAGCTTAGTGGGCAGGGGCGTCCTCCAAGAGACCCAGTACTTC.

The chain uses TRBV3-1 and TRBJ2-3, with unresolved D. The CDR3 runs to 16 residues. CDR1 and CDR2 (germline): LGHDT, YNNKEL (reference sequence). V lost 4 bases and J lost 2, with 16 bases in between. The CDR3: CASSPHQGHSTDTQYF. In nucleotides, the CDR3 is TGTGCCAGCAGCCCCCATCAAGGCCACTCCACAGATACGCAGTATTTT.

V is TRBV2 and J is TRBJ1-2, with 9 bases identical to TRBD1. The J segment lost 8 bases and the V segment lost 6 bases, leaving 4 bases of the junction unmatched. The CDR3 extends over 12 amino acids. Germline CDR1 SNHLY, CDR2 FYNNEI. The CDR3 here is CASRGTGSGYTF. The DNA of the CDR3 is TGTGCCAGCAGGGGGACAGGGAGCGGCTACACCTTC.

This chain joins TRBV28 and TRBJ2-7; D is tentatively TRBD1 or TRBD2 (5 bases each). Germline assignment: CDR1 MDHEN and CDR2 SYDVKM. The CDR3 is 14 amino acids. Trimming took off 6 bases at V and 7 bases at J, with 19 bases between the two ends. In nucleotides, the CDR3 is TGTGCCAGCAGGAACCGGGACCCCTCTATGGAGCAGTACTTC. Residues: CASRNRDPSMEQYF.

CDR3 nucleotide sequence: TGTGCCAGCAGTCCCCGAGGACAGAGCTCCTACGAGCAGTACTTC. As protein: CASSPRGQSSYEQYF. This chain joins TRBV27 and TRBJ2-7; weak D call: TRBD1 (6 bases). CDR1 MNHEY and CDR2 SMNVEV come from the germline V gene (reference sequence). Trimming left V 5 bases short and J 0 bases short, with 14 bases between. This CDR3 has 15 residues.

This clonotype was seen a few times. This chain links TRBV12-3 or TRBV12-4 with TRBJ1-4; unclear D gene. V was shortened by 6 bases and J by 4 bases, with 12 bases between the two germline ends. This CDR3 has 14 amino acids. This CDR3 is CASRHDWGNEKLFF. In DNA, the CDR3 is TGTGCCAGCAGGCACGACTGGGGTAATGAAAAACTGTTTTTT.

This clonotype came up a few times. The chain couples TRBV20-1 to TRBJ2-2; 10 positions agree with TRBD2. CDR3 length equals 16 residues. Per germline, CDR1 DFQATT and CDR2 SNEGSKA (reference sequence). With V trimmed by 3 bases and J by 6 bases, 10 bases remained unmatched. CDR3 sequence reads: CSARAKGLAQPGELFF. The CDR3 region has the DNA TGCAGTGCTAGGGCAAAGGGACTAGCGCAACCCGGGGAGCTGTTTTTT.

This clonotype was seen a handful of times. The chain employs TRBV12-3 or TRBV12-4 and TRBJ1-6; D is unclear. The CDR3 is 15 residues long. V was clipped by 6 bases and J by 5 bases, with 14 bases between them. The CDR3, as DNA: TGTGCCAGCAGCTCGCACCGGGAGAATAATTCACCCCTCCACTTT. Its protein product is CASSSHRENNSPLHF.

This clonotype was counted many times. The chain carries TRBV7-9 and TRBJ2-2; a weak D match, TRBD2 (7 bases). The CDR3 is made up of 16 amino acids. Germline V gene data show CDR1 as SEHNR and CDR2 as FQNEAQ (reference sequence). Trimming pared 1 base from V and 5 bases from J, leaving 14 bases between. In nucleotides, the CDR3 is TGTGCCAGCAGCTTAGAACGGGGGGCCCGGACCGGGGAGCTGTTTTTT. It is translated as CASSLERGARTGELFF.

V and J are TRBV2 and TRBJ2-5, with 10 bases fitting TRBD2. There are 13 residues in the CDR3. V dropped 6 bases and J dropped 4; count of bases not matched to a gene: 2. The germline CDR1 and CDR2 sequences are SNHLY and FYNNEI. The CDR3 is CASRLAGIETQYF. DNA for the CDR3: TGTGCCAGCAGACTAGCGGGAATAGAGACCCAGTACTTC.

This clonotype occurred many times. The genes are TRBV7-6 and TRBJ1-1; TRBD1 aligns across 9 bases. V was clipped by 0 bases and J by 6 bases; unmatched bases: 8. The CDR3 has 16 amino acids. CDR1 and CDR2 from the germline V gene are SGHVS and FNYEAQ. The CDR3 DNA sequence: TGTGCCAGCAGCTTAGCCAGACAGGGGGGAAGGGCTGAAGCTTTCTTT. Its protein is CASSLARQGGRAEAFF. The full variable domain, completed using reference TRBV7-6 and TRBJ1-1, is GAGVSQSPRYKVTKRGQDVALRCDPISGHVSLYWYRQALGQGPEFLTYFNYEAQQDKSGLPNDRFSAERPEGSISTLTIQRTEQRDSAMYRCASSLARQGGRAEAFFGQGTRLTVV.

This clonotype was counted between two and nine times. This sequence may be a read error, since a much larger clone differs from it by one base. This chain links TRBV12-3 or TRBV12-4 with TRBJ2-3; 11 positions match TRBD1. This CDR3 has 14 residues. The CDR3 reads CASRGTGGADKQYF. The CDR3 DNA follows: TGTGCCAGCAGGGGGACAGGGGGTGCAGATAAGCAGTATTTT.

V and J are TRBV7-8 and TRBJ2-5; D not resolved. Germline V gene sequence: CDR1 SGHVS, CDR2 FQNEAQ. V shed 5 bases and J shed 2 bases, with 15 bases lying between them. The CDR3 consists of 15 residues. This chain's CDR3 is CASSTFGEIQETQYF. As DNA, the CDR3 is TGTGCCAGCAGCACGTTCGGCGAAATTCAAGAGACCCAGTACTTC.

A few counts support this clonotype. V gene TRBV27 combines with J gene TRBJ1-1; D remains ambiguous. V was pared by 0 bases and J by 8 bases, with 19 bases between. The CDR3 is made up of 16 amino acids. Germline CDR1 and CDR2: MNHEY and SMNVEV (reference sequence). The CDR3 DNA reads as TGTGCCAGCAGTTTATCCCCCGGGGAGGGAGGCTACGAAGCTTTCTTT. It specifies CASSLSPGEGGYEAFF.

The rearrangement uses TRBV28 and TRBJ2-7; a possible D gene is TRBD2 (6 bases). Trimming shortened V by 8 bases and J by 1 base, and 21 bases separated the two germline ends. This CDR3 contains 16 residues. CDR1 is MDHEN and CDR2 is SYDVKM in the germline V gene. The CDR3 bases are TGTGCCAGCGCCCCCGCCTCGGCTAGCGCTTCCTACGAGCAGTACTTC. Its protein product is CASAPASASASYEQYF.

This chain uses TRBV15 with TRBJ2-1; 10 nucleotides match TRBD2. After removal of 4 bases from V and 4 bases from J, the junction contained 13 bases not matched to a gene. CDR1 is LNHNV and CDR2 is YYDKDF in the germline V gene (reference sequence). This CDR3 region has 18 residues. The DNA of the CDR3 is TGTGCCACCAGCAACCCTATTCAGCGGGAGGGACGGTACAATGAGCAGTTCTTC. Protein product: CATSNPIQREGRYNEQFF.

There are a few counts of this clonotype. The chain carries TRBV28 and TRBJ1-1, with a possible D match to TRBD1 (6 bases). The CDR3 totals 14 residues. Per germline, CDR1 MDHEN and CDR2 SYDVKM. Trimming removed 10 bases from V and 1 base from J, with 16 bases in between. The CDR3 nucleotides are TGTGCCATCTCTAGGACAGCCAAGAACACTGAAGCTTTCTTT. Translating it yields CAISRTAKNTEAFF.

This clonotype was detected only a few times. V usage is TRBV28 and J usage is TRBJ2-1; D might be TRBD2 (6 bases). Germline-derived CDR1 and CDR2 are MDHEN and SYDVKM. The germline V and J ends were trimmed by 4 bases and 7 bases, with 20 bases remaining between them. The CDR3 spans 16 residues. The chain's CDR3 is CASSSLASVGGNEQFF. CDR3 in DNA: TGTGCCAGCAGTTCTCTCGCTAGCGTGGGGGGTAATGAGCAGTTCTTC.

This clonotype showed up just a few times. This chain uses TRBV27 with TRBJ2-7, with 8 bases lining up with TRBD1. From germline, CDR1 is MNHEY and CDR2 SMNVEV (reference sequence). The CDR3 covers 16 residues. J was trimmed by 3 bases and V by 5 bases; bases with no gene match: 12. CDR3 residues: CASSPSTGGVLYEQYF. The CDR3 DNA reads TGTGCCAGCAGTCCTTCAACAGGGGGTGTCCTCTACGAGCAGTACTTC.

A few counts support this clonotype. The chain combines TRBV27 with TRBJ2-4; TRBD1 or TRBD2 may be the D gene (5 bases each). This CDR3 has 16 residues. Per the germline V gene, CDR1 is MNHEY and CDR2 is SMNVEV (reference sequence). Trimming stripped 9 bases from V and 4 bases from J, with 22 bases between. CDR3 loop: CASPRRTGTAKNIQYF. For the CDR3, the DNA is TGTGCCAGTCCCCGTAGAACCGGGACGGCTAAAAACATTCAGTACTTC.

The genes are TRBV28 and TRBJ2-1; no clear D. V was pared by 2 bases and J by 2 bases, with 7 bases between. The length of the CDR3 is 14 residues. Germline values: CDR1 MDHEN, CDR2 SYDVKM. CDR3 amino acids: CASSLVGPYNEQFF. In DNA form, the CDR3 reads TGTGCCAGCAGTTTAGTGGGTCCCTACAATGAGCAGTTCTTC.